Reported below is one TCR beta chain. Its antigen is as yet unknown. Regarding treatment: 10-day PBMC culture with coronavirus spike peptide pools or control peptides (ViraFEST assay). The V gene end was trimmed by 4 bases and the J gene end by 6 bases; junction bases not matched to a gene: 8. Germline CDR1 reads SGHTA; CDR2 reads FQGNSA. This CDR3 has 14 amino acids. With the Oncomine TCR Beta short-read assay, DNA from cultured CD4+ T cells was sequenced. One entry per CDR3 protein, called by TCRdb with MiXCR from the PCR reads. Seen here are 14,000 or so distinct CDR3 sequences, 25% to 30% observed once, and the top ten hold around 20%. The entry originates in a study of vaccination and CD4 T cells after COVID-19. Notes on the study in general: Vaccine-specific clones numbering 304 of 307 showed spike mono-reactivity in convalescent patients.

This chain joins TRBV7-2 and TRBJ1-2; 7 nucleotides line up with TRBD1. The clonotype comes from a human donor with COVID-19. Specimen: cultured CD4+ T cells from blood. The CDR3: CASSSRQGLDGYTF. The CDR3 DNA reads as TGTGCCAGCAGCTCGAGACAGGGTCTCGATGGCTACACCTTC.